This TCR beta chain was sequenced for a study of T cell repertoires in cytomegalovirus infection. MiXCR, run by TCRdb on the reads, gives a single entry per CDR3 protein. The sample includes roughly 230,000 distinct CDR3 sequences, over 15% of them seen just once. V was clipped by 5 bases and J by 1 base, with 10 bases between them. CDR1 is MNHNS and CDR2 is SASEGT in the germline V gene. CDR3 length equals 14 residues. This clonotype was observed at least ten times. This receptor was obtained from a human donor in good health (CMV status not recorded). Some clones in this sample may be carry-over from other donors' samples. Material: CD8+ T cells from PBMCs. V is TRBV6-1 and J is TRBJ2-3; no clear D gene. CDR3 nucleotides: TGTGCCAGCAGTTATATTGGGGGCACAGATACGCAGTATTTT. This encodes CASSYIGGTDTQYF.